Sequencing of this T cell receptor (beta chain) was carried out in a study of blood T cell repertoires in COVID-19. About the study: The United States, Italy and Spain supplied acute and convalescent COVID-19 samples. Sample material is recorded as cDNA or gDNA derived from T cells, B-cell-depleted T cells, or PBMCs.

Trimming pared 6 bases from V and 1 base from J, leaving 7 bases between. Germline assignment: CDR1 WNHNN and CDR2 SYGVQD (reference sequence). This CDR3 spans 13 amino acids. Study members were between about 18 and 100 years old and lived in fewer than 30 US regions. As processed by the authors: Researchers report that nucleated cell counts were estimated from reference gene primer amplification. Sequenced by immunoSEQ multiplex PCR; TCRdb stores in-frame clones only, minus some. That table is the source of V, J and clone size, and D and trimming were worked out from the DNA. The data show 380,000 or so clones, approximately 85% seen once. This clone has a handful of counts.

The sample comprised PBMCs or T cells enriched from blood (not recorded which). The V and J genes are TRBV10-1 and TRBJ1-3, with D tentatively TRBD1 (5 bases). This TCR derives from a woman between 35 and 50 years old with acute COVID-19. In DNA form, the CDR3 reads TGCGCCAGCAGAAGGGGATCTGGAAACACCATATATTTT. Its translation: CASRRGSGNTIYF.